The rows below give T cell receptor beta chains drawn from one sample of a study of cytomegalovirus exposure and HLA in healthy donors. Only in-frame clones appear in the TCRdb table, and some are missing; sequencing was by immunoSEQ multiplex PCR. The sample lists approximately 190,000 clones, 70% occurring once. Input material: PBMCs. Source of these receptors: a man aged 40-49 years in good health and CMV-seropositive. Each CDR3 is given with its conserved first and last residue. A D gene is named only where the DNA matches it firmly. A row's size may be missing; if present it is once, few, many or a size class.

V	J	D	size	DNA	CDR3
TRBV7-7	TRBJ2-2	TRBD1	.	TGTGCCAGCAGCCCCGACAGGGATTCCGGGGAGCTGTTTTTT	CASSPDRDSGELFF
TRBV28	TRBJ2-5	.	.	TGTGCCAGCAGTTTAAGTGGGGGGGCGGAGACCCAGTACTTC	CASSLSGGAETQYF
TRBV9	TRBJ2-3	TRBD2	few	TGTGCCAGCAGCTACTCGGGACTAGGCTCAGATACGCAGTATTTT	CASSYSGLGSDTQYF
TRBV7-2	TRBJ1-2	.	.	TGTGCCAGCAGCCCGGACAGCCTCTATGGCTACACCTTC	CASSPDSLYGYTF
TRBV5-1	TRBJ1-1	.	once	TGCGCCAGCAGCTTGGCTGGATGGGGCACTGCAGCTTTCTTT	CASSLAGWGTAAFF
TRBV18	TRBJ1-2	.	.	TGTGCCAGCTCCTCCACAGGGACCCATGGCTACACCTTC	CASSSTGTHGYTF
TRBV29-1	TRBJ2-2	TRBD1	.	TGCAGCGTTGACAGGGGGCGATATACCGGGGAGCTGTTTTTT	CSVDRGRYTGELFF
TRBV28	TRBJ2-7	.	.	TGTGCCAGCAGCTCCGGACAGACCTACGAGCAGTACTTC	CASSSGQTYEQYF
TRBV7-9	TRBJ2-3	.	few	TGTGCCAGCAGCCGGAGGGGCGCGGGCGTAGATCGCGGTACGCAGTATTTT	CASSRRGAGVDRGTQYF
TRBV27	TRBJ1-2	TRBD1	few	TGTGCCAGCACCCCGGACAGGGGGCTGGGAAGAGGTGGCTACACCTTC	CASTPDRGLGRGGYTF
TRBV7-9	TRBJ2-3	.	.	TGTGCCAGCAACAGGGCCACAGATACGCAGTATTTT	CASNRATDTQYF